The 21 T cell receptor beta chains listed next were all sequenced from one sample in a study of shared T cell receptors in the human thymus. Method: immunoSEQ multiplex PCR; TCRdb's copy keeps in-frame clones and lacks some. This table has 700,000 or so clones, 70% to 90% appearing once. This sample was shared with a second study, whose subject was human thymus T cells.

Sequenced material: thymocytes. Source of these receptors: a girl in the first two years of life with a congenital heart defect.

The V gene is TRBV4-2, the J gene TRBJ1-5; TRBD1 might be the D (5 bases). Between the trimmed V and J ends, which lost 0 bases and 4 bases, there was a span of 31 bases. Looked up from germline, CDR1 is LGHNA and CDR2 is YNFKEQ. The CDR3 contains 22 residues. CDR3 in DNA: TGTGCCAGCAGCCAAGATGGGCCCGGGTTGGCAGGGTGGAGTATAGTAAATCAGCCCCAGCATTTT. Translating it yields CASSQDGPGLAGWSIVNQPQHF.

The chain couples TRBV14 to TRBJ2-2; TRBD2 matches at 14 bases. The length of the CDR3 is 18 residues. The junction had 11 bases not matched to a gene; V was cut back by 4 bases and J by 7 bases. The V gene's germline CDR1 is SGHDN and CDR2 FVKESK. The CDR3 DNA is TGTGCCAGCAGCCGTGGACTAGCGGGGGGCCCCGTGGTCGGGGAGCTGTTTTTT. It translates to CASSRGLAGGPVVGELFF.

CDR3: CASSVRDPREDTQYF. The CDR3 DNA follows: TGTGCCAGCAGCGTCCGGGACCCGCGGGAAGATACGCAGTATTTT. This chain links TRBV9 with TRBJ2-3, with a tentative D call TRBD2 (6 bases). CDR3 length: 15 amino acids. Germline CDR1 SGDLS, CDR2 YYNGEE. V lost 2 bases and J lost 5, with 15 bases in between.

The chain employs TRBV27 and TRBJ1-1; D is ambiguous. The length of the CDR3 is 13 residues. V gave up 2 bases and J gave up 1 base, with 5 bases separating them. CDR1 is MNHEY, CDR2 SMNVEV, per germline (reference sequence). The CDR3 reads CASSLQANTEAFF. The CDR3 DNA is TGTGCCAGCAGTTTACAGGCGAACACTGAAGCTTTCTTT.

This rearrangement joins TRBV27 to TRBJ1-6; the match to TRBD1 covers 8 bases. The CDR3 is 14 residues long. Germline V gene sequence: CDR1 MNHEY, CDR2 SMNVEV (reference sequence). V trimming: 4 bases; J trimming: 8 bases; junction bases outside the gene matches: 4. CDR3 region: CASSSDRAHSPLHF. The CDR3 region has the DNA TGTGCCAGCAGTTCGGACAGGGCCCATTCACCCCTCCACTTT.

The rearrangement joins TRBV9 to TRBJ2-5; 8 bases match TRBD1. Germline trimming cut 3 bases from V and 3 bases from J; bases unmatched to any gene: 10. In germline, CDR1 is SGDLS, CDR2 YYNGEE. CDR3 length: 16 amino acids. Here the CDR3 reads CASSESTEDREETQYF. CDR3 nucleotide sequence: TGTGCCAGCAGCGAGTCCACCGAGGACAGGGAAGAGACCCAGTACTTC. Variable domain in full (rest from reference TRBV9 and TRBJ2-5): DSGVTQTPKHLITATGQRVTLRCSPRSGDLSVYWYQQSLDQGLQFLIQYYNGEERAKGNILERFSAQQFPDLHSELNLSSLELGDSALYFCASSESTEDREETQYFGPGTRLLVL.

This chain links TRBV15 with TRBJ1-6; 7 bases match TRBD1. The CDR3 is 16 amino acids. Per germline, CDR1 LNHNV and CDR2 YYDKDF (reference sequence). The V and J ends lost 0 bases and 12 bases, in that order; junction bases with no gene match: 11. CDR3 nucleotide sequence: TGTGCCACCAGCAGAGATAGGGCACAGGGGAGCGTACCCCTCCACTTT. Its translation is CATSRDRAQGSVPLHF.

The V gene is TRBV29-1, the J gene TRBJ1-2; the D is unclear. V lost 2 bases and J 8 bases, leaving 12 bases between the germline ends. The CDR3 consists of 12 residues. Germline V gives CDR1 SQVTM, CDR2 ANQGSEA. CDR3 nucleotide sequence: TGCAGCGTTGAACGGCCGGGCGGGGGCTACACCTTC. Translation: CSVERPGGGYTF.

This clone was picked up one time. The J gene is TRBJ2-1, the V gene TRBV7-3; D might be TRBD1 (6 bases). V shed 3 bases and J shed 3 bases, with 9 bases lying between them. Per the germline V gene, CDR1 is SGHTA and CDR2 is FQGTGA. The CDR3 spans 14 residues. The CDR3 loop reads CASSFGTHYNEQFF. CDR3 in DNA: TGTGCCAGCAGCTTTGGGACACACTACAATGAGCAGTTCTTC.

This chain links TRBV10-3 with TRBJ2-1; D is ambiguous. Germline V gene lookup returns CDR1 ENHRY and CDR2 SYGVKD. With 3 bases removed from V and 4 bases from J, the gap between germline ends came to 13 bases. This CDR3 region has 15 residues. For the CDR3, the DNA is TGTGCCATCAGTGATGGTAAGACTCTTTACAATGAGCAGTTCTTC. Translation: CAISDGKTLYNEQFF.

The chain uses TRBV10-2 and TRBJ1-2; 7 bases agree with TRBD1. V lost 2 bases, J lost 1 base, and 7 bases stayed unmatched. The CDR3 spans 16 residues. The germline gives CDR1 WSHSY, CDR2 SAAADI. The CDR3 region has the DNA TGCGCCAGCAGTGAGAGTAGGGGGCCTAGTAACTATGGCTACACCTTC. Its protein is CASSESRGPSNYGYTF.

This chain joins TRBV4-2 and TRBJ2-1, with TRBD2 matching 14 bases. Germline V gene sequence: CDR1 LGHNA, CDR2 YNFKEQ. CDR3 length equals 18 residues. The ends lost 3 bases at V and 12 bases at J; junction bases unmatched: 16. Written as DNA, the CDR3 is TGTGCCAGCAGCCAGAGGACTAGCGGGGGGATCCTTTTGGTAAGGCAGTTCTTC. It specifies CASSQRTSGGILLVRQFF.

The chain has TRBV2 and TRBJ1-4; perhaps TRBD1 as D (6 bases). The CDR3 runs to 15 residues. Germline CDR1 and CDR2: SNHLY and FYNNEI. Deletions cut 1 base from V and 8 bases from J, with 14 bases between. Here the CDR3 reads CASSEVRGSREKLFF. The CDR3 DNA follows: TGTGCCAGCAGTGAAGTTAGGGGGTCTCGGGAAAAACTGTTTTTT. Supplemented by reference TRBV2 and TRBJ1-4, the full variable domain reads EPEVTQTPSHQVTQMGQEVILRCVPISNHLYFYWYRQILGQKVEFLVSFYNNEISEKSEIFDDQFSVERPDGSNFTLKIRSTKLEDSAMYFCASSEVRGSREKLFFGSGTQLSVL.

This clone occurred a few times. The chain joins TRBV6-1 to TRBJ2-7, with TRBD1 as a possible D gene (5 bases). V lost 6 bases and J 5 bases, leaving 14 bases between the germline ends. Germline loops: CDR1 MNHNS, CDR2 SASEGT. This CDR3 region has 13 residues. CDR3 amino acids: CASSAGSGHEQYF. In nucleotides, the CDR3 is TGTGCCAGCAGCGCAGGGTCCGGGCACGAGCAGTACTTC.

This clone was recorded once. V gene TRBV9 combines with J gene TRBJ2-4; D not resolved. The germline V gene encodes CDR1 SGDLS and CDR2 YYNGEE. With 4 bases removed from V and 1 base from J, the gap between germline ends came to 21 bases. This CDR3 has 18 residues. CDR3 sequence reads: CASSKSLTFPAAKNIQYF. The CDR3 DNA follows: TGTGCCAGCAGCAAGAGCTTGACATTCCCTGCGGCCAAAAACATTCAGTACTTC.

The chain combines TRBV4-1 with TRBJ2-2; a possible D gene is TRBD1 (6 bases). The CDR3 contains 16 residues. Germline lookup yields CDR1 MGHRA and CDR2 YSYEKL. V lost 2 bases and J 9 bases, leaving 19 bases between the germline ends. Here the CDR3 reads CASSQPPEQGERELFF. The CDR3 nucleotides are TGCGCCAGCAGCCAACCGCCTGAACAGGGAGAAAGGGAGCTGTTTTTT.

Here the CDR3 DNA reads TGTGCCAGCAGCGTAGTAGCGGGGGGGCTCGACACCGGGGAGCTGTTTTTT. It yields the protein CASSVVAGGLDTGELFF. The chain employs TRBV9 and TRBJ2-2; 11 bases are shared with TRBD2. The CDR3 covers 17 residues. Germline V gene lookup returns CDR1 SGDLS and CDR2 YYNGEE. J lost 3 bases, V lost 0 bases, and 4 bases had no gene match.

This chain uses TRBV9 with TRBJ1-1, with unresolved D. The CDR3 runs to 15 residues. Germline CDR1 SGDLS, CDR2 YYNGEE. The V end lost 3 bases, the J end lost 3 bases, and 15 bases lay between the germline ends. This CDR3 is CASSAMAPGDTEAFF. CDR3 nucleotide sequence: TGTGCCAGCAGCGCGATGGCACCCGGGGACACTGAAGCTTTCTTT.

The rearrangement uses TRBV5-1 and TRBJ2-6; weak D call: TRBD1 (5 bases). V shed 3 bases and J shed 3 bases, with 10 bases lying between them. The CDR3 length is 15 residues. Germline-derived CDR1 and CDR2 are SGHRS and YFSETQ. The CDR3: CASSWTSFGANVLTF. The CDR3 DNA follows: TGCGCCAGCAGCTGGACAAGCTTTGGGGCCAACGTCCTGACTTTC.

The rearrangement joins TRBV6-1 to TRBJ1-1, with 7 nucleotides matching TRBD1. Per germline, CDR1 MNHNS and CDR2 SASEGT. CDR3 length equals 12 residues. The junction had 6 bases not matched to a gene; V was cut back by 11 bases and J by 3 bases. The CDR3 protein is CAGKTGHTEAFF. CDR3 nucleotide sequence: TGTGCCGGAAAGACAGGGCACACTGAAGCTTTCTTT.

The CDR3 loop reads CASGPAPTGGYTF. The CDR3 DNA is TGTGCTAGTGGCCCGGCGCCCACAGGCGGCTACACCTTC. The rearrangement links TRBV12-5 to TRBJ1-2; D may be TRBD1 (5 bases). CDR1 and CDR2 from the germline V gene are LGHNT and FRNRAP. V lost 6 bases and J lost 8, with 16 bases in between. This CDR3 spans 13 amino acids.